The clone carrying this T cell receptor beta chain came up a few times. Diagnosis rested on symptoms, serum thyroxine and TRAb, thyroid ultrasound, and orbital computed tomography. In germline, CDR1 is MDHEN, CDR2 SYDVKM. V dropped 1 base and J dropped 4; count of bases not matched to a gene: 8. The CDR3 contains 17 residues. The source of the sample is a study of T cells in Graves' hyperthyroidism and ophthalmopathy. TCR beta CDR3 sequences were amplified from RNA transcripts. The TCR CDR3 first-round RT-PCR relied on the HTBI primer set. MiXCR, run by TCRdb on the multiplex PCR reads, gives a single entry per CDR3 protein. Among approximately 530,000 distinct CDR3 sequences listed, around 17% were seen once.

The genes are TRBV28 and TRBJ2-1; TRBD2 agrees at 9 bases. The TCR comes from a woman aged 18-35 years with Graves' hyperthyroidism. Specimen: blood. CDR3 sequence: CASSLFLAGVGYNEQFF. Written as DNA, the CDR3 is TGTGCCAGCAGTTTATTTTTAGCGGGAGTGGGATACAATGAGCAGTTCTTC. The full variable domain, with the rest looked up from reference TRBV28 and TRBJ2-1, is DVKVTQSSRYLVKRTGEKVFLECVQDMDHENMFWYRQDPGLGLRLIYFSYDVKMKEKGDIPEGYSVSREKKERFSLILESASTNQTSMYLCASSLFLAGVGYNEQFFGPGTRLTVL.